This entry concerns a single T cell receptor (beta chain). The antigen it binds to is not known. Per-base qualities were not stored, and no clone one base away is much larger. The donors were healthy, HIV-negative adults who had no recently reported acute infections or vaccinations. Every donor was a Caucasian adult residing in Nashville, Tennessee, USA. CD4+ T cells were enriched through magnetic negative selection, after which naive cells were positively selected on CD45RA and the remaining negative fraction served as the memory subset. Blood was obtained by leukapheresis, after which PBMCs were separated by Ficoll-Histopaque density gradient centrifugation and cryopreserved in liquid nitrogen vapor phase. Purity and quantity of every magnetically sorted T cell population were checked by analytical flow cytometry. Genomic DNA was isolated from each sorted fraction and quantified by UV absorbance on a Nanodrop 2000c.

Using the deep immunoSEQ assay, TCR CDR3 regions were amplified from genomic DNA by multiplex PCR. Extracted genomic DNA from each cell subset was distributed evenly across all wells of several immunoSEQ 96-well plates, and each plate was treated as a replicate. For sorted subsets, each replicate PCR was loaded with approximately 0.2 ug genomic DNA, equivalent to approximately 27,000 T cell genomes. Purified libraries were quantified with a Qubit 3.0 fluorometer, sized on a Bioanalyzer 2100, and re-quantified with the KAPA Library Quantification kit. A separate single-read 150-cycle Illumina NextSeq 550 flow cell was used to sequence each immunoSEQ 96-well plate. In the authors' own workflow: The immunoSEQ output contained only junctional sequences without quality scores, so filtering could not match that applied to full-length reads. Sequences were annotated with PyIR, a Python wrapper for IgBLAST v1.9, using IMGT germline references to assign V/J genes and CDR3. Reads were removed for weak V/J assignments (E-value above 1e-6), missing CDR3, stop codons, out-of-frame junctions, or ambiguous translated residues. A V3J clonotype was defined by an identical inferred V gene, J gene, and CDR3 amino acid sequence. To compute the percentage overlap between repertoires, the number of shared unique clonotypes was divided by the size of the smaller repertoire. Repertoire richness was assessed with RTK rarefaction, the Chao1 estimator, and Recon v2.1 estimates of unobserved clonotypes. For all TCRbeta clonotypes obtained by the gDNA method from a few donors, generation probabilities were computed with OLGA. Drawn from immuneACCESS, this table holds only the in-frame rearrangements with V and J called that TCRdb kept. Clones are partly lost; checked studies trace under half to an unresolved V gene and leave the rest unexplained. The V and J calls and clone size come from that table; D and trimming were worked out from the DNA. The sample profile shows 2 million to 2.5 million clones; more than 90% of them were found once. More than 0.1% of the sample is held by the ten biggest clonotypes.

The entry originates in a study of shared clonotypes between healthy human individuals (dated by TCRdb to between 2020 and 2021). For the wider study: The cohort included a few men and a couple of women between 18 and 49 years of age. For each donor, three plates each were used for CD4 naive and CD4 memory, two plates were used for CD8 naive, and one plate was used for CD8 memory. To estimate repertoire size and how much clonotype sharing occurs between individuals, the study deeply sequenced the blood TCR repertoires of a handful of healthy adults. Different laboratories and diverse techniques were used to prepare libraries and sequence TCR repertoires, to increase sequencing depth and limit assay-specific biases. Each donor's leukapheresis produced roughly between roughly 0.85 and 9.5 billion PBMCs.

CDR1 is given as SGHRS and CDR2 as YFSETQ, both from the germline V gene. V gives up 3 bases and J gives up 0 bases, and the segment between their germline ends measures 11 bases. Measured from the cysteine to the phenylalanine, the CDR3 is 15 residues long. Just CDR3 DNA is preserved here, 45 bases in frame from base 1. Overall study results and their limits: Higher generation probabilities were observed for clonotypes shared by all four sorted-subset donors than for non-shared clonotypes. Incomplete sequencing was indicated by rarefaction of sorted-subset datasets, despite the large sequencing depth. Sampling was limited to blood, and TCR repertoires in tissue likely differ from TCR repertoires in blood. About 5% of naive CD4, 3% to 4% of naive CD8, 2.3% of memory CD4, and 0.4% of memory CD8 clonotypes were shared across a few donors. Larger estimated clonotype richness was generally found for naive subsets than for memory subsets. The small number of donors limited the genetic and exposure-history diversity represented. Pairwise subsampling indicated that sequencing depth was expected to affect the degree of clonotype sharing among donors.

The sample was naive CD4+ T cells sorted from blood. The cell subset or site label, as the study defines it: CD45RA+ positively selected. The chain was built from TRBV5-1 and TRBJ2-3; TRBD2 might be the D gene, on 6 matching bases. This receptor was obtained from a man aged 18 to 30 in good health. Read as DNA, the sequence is TGCGCCAGCAGCTCCGGAGGGTCTAGCACAGATACGCAGTATTTT. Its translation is CASSSGGSSTDTQYF.